This T cell receptor (beta chain) originates from a study of T-cell reconstitution after alpha-beta-depleted transplantation in children. V was cut by 3 bases and J by 2 bases, with 17 bases left in between. Germline V gene data show CDR1 as DFQATT and CDR2 as SNEGSKA (reference sequence). This CDR3 region has 17 residues. The TCRbeta library was prepared with unique molecular identifiers. From the PCR reads, TCRdb called clonotypes with MiXCR, one entry per CDR3 protein. The sample carries 250,000 to 300,000 distinct CDR3 sequences, more than 9% recorded once. This clonotype was seen ten or more times.

The sequences come from peripheral blood, collected 180 days after TCRalphabeta/CD19-depleted stem cell transplant. The receptor was derived from a male patient between 2 and 15 years old who had a stem cell transplant for chronic granulomatous disease, so the T cells may come from the graft donor. The rearrangement joins TRBV20-1 to TRBJ2-6, with a possible D match to TRBD1 (5 bases). CDR3 sequence (DNA): TGCAGTGCTAGGGGGCCCGGACGTCCACCTGGGGCCAACGTCCTGACTTTC. The encoded protein is CSARGPGRPPGANVLTF.